The 32 T cell receptor beta chains below come from one sample, sequenced in a study of T cells in Graves' hyperthyroidism and ophthalmopathy. Authors of the study amplified TCR beta CDR3 regions from RNA transcripts. First-round RT-PCR with HTBI primers amplified the TCR CDR3 region. TCRdb re-called the multiplex PCR reads with MiXCR, one entry per CDR3 protein. The sample contains some 350,000 distinct CDR3 sequences, 12% to 15% of which appear only once. Sequenced material: blood. The receptors originated from a middle-aged woman with Graves' ophthalmopathy.

V usage is TRBV12-3 or TRBV12-4 and J usage is TRBJ2-5, with TRBD2 matching over 10 bases. The CDR3 extends over 16 amino acids. V trimming: 6 bases; J trimming: 6 bases; junction bases outside the gene matches: 13. The chain's CDR3 is CASSPLASGSGKTQYF. The CDR3, as DNA: TGTGCCAGCAGCCCTCTTGCTAGCGGGAGTGGGAAGACCCAGTACTTC.

This clonotype has at least ten counts. The gene calls are TRBV7-2 and TRBJ2-7; no clear D. Deletions cut 5 bases from V and 2 bases from J, with 13 bases between. Per germline, CDR1 SGHTA and CDR2 FQGNSA. The CDR3 loop spans 14 amino acids. The CDR3 region has the DNA TGTGCCAGCAGCCTACGATCGACACCCTACGAGCAGTACTTC. It translates to CASSLRSTPYEQYF.

The chain recombines TRBV19 with TRBJ1-4; D call uncertain. Trimming shortened V by 6 bases and J by 0 bases, and 11 bases separated the two germline ends. CDR3 size: 15 residues. Per germline, CDR1 LNHDA and CDR2 SQIVND (reference sequence). In DNA form, the CDR3 reads TGTGCCAGTAGGGTCGACGGGACAACTAATGAAAAACTGTTTTTT. Translating gives CASRVDGTTNEKLFF. Combining the CDR3 with reference TRBV19 and TRBJ1-4 gives the whole variable domain DGGITQSPKYLFRKEGQNVTLSCEQNLNHDAMYWYRQDPGQGLRLIYYSQIVNDFQKGDIAEGYSVSREKKESFPLTVTSAQKNPTAFYLCASRVDGTTNEKLFFGSGTQLSVL.

This clonotype was observed many times. This chain uses TRBV3-1 with TRBJ1-1; a weak D match, TRBD1 (5 bases). Trimming cost V 4 bases and J 2 bases, with 17 bases left between them. This CDR3 comprises 16 residues. The germline V gene encodes CDR1 LGHDT and CDR2 YNNKEL (reference sequence). CDR3 DNA: TGTGCCAGCAGCCCCCTTCAGAGGGGCGGAAACACTGAAGCTTTCTTT. It is translated as CASSPLQRGGNTEAFF.

This clonotype was recorded many times. CDR3 sequence: CASMVSTEAFF. The CDR3 DNA reads TGTGCCAGTATGGTCAGCACTGAAGCTTTCTTT. J is TRBJ1-1 and V is TRBV19; D remains ambiguous. V was trimmed by 7 bases and J by 4 bases, leaving 7 bases between them. The germline gives CDR1 LNHDA, CDR2 SQIVND (reference sequence). The CDR3 spans 11 residues. Full variable domain (rest looked up from reference TRBV19 and TRBJ1-1): DGGITQSPKYLFRKEGQNVTLSCEQNLNHDAMYWYRQDPGQGLRLIYYSQIVNDFQKGDIAEGYSVSREKKESFPLTVTSAQKNPTAFYLCASMVSTEAFFGQGTRLTVV.

The sample holds many counts of this clonotype. The J gene is TRBJ1-1, the V gene TRBV11-1; no clear D. Trimming removed 3 bases at V and 1 base at J, with 6 bases between. Germline V CDR1 and CDR2: SGHAT, FQDESV (reference sequence). This CDR3 spans 13 amino acids. The CDR3 DNA reads as TGTGCCAGCAGCTTCTACCGGAACACTGAAGCTTTCTTT. It yields the protein CASSFYRNTEAFF.

The chain is built from TRBV29-1 and TRBJ2-5; no reliable D call. V dropped 3 bases and J dropped 4 bases, with 12 bases sitting between them. The CDR3 covers 13 residues. Germline V gene lookup returns CDR1 SQVTM and CDR2 ANQGSEA. This chain's CDR3 is CSVDPDIGETQYF. The CDR3 bases are TGCAGCGTTGACCCAGACATAGGAGAGACCCAGTACTTC.

This clonotype was seen at least ten times. The V call is TRBV7-8, the J call TRBJ2-7, with TRBD2 identical over 7 bases. CDR1 is SGHVS, CDR2 FQNEAQ, per germline. The trim removed 5 bases at V and 7 bases at J, leaving 11 bases unmatched. The CDR3 runs 14 residues. The DNA for the CDR3 is TGTGCCAGCAGCGTAAGTGGGAGGGGAGCAGAGCAGTACTTC. Translating gives CASSVSGRGAEQYF.

This clonotype appeared many times. The chain carries TRBV20-1 and TRBJ2-7; D is undetermined. The CDR3 covers 13 residues. V gave up 4 bases and J gave up 0 bases, with 10 bases separating them. The germline gives CDR1 DFQATT, CDR2 SNEGSKA (reference sequence). The CDR3: CSAIYPLSYEQYF. The CDR3 DNA reads as TGCAGTGCTATCTATCCGCTCTCCTACGAGCAGTACTTC.

Points on this clonotype: This may stem from a read error, because a much larger clone lies one nucleotide away. The chain carries TRBV11-2 and TRBJ2-3, with D perhaps TRBD2 (6 bases). CDR1 and CDR2 from the germline V gene are SGHAT and FQNNGV. This CDR3 has 14 residues. The CDR3 DNA reads TGTGCCGGCAGCCCTGGACTAACCACAGATACGCAGTATTTT. Its translation: CAGSPGLTTDTQYF.

This clonotype has more than one count but fewer than ten. V and J are TRBV5-1 and TRBJ2-2, with TRBD2 matching 7 bases. V trimming: 4 bases; J trimming: 5 bases; junction bases outside the gene matches: 8. The CDR3 is 15 residues long. Germline-derived CDR1 and CDR2 are SGHRS and YFSETQ. The CDR3 sequence: CASSRTGGRTGELFF. CDR3 bases: TGCGCCAGCAGCCGTACCGGGGGGAGGACCGGGGAGCTGTTTTTT. The full variable domain, completed using reference TRBV5-1 and TRBJ2-2, is KAGVTQTPRYLIKTRGQQVTLSCSPISGHRSVSWYQQTPGQGLQFLFEYFSETQRNKGNFPGRFSGRQFSNSRSEMNVSTLELGDSALYLCASSRTGGRTGELFFGEGSRLTVL.

This clonotype was observed at least ten times. The rearrangement joins TRBV6-1 to TRBJ2-1; D possibly corresponds to TRBD1 (6 bases). Looked up from germline, CDR1 is MNHNS and CDR2 is SASEGT. The CDR3 runs to 17 residues. The V end was cut by 7 bases, the J end by 0 bases, with 19 bases between. The CDR3 sequence: CASTIGAGAVSYNEQFF. The CDR3 region has the DNA TGTGCCAGCACAATAGGGGCAGGGGCCGTCTCCTACAATGAGCAGTTCTTC.

At least ten counts were recorded for this clonotype. This sequence joins TRBV20-1 and TRBJ2-3; 14 nucleotides match TRBD2. The CDR3 totals 15 residues. The germline CDR1 and CDR2 sequences are DFQATT and SNEGSKA (reference sequence). The junction had 10 bases not matched to a gene; V was cut back by 8 bases and J by 6 bases. CDR3 nucleotide sequence: TGCAGTCCAAGGGGACTAGCGGGAGTGTCGGATACGCAGTATTTT. Amino acid sequence: CSPRGLAGVSDTQYF.

The chain recombines TRBV20-1 with TRBJ1-5; TRBD1 aligns across 10 bases. Germline trimming cut 5 bases from V and 2 bases from J; bases unmatched to any gene: 6. The CDR3 is made up of 15 amino acids. CDR1 and CDR2 (germline): DFQATT, SNEGSKA (reference sequence). The CDR3 DNA reads as TGCAGTGCTGGCGGGACAGGGGTCGGCAATCAGCCCCAGCATTTT. This gives the protein CSAGGTGVGNQPQHF.

This clonotype has just a few counts. J is TRBJ1-6 and V is TRBV5-1; D is perhaps TRBD1 (5 bases). V shed 1 base and J shed 5 bases, with 7 bases lying between them. The CDR3 length is 14 residues. The germline V gene encodes CDR1 SGHRS and CDR2 YFSETQ. In DNA, the CDR3 is TGCGCCAGCAGCTTGATAGGGGATAATTCACCCCTCCACTTT. The encoded protein is CASSLIGDNSPLHF.

In its sample, this clonotype was seen many times. This rearrangement joins TRBV2 to TRBJ2-1, with D perhaps matching TRBD1 (6 bases). The CDR3 is made up of 14 amino acids. V lost 4 bases to trimming and J lost 5 bases, with 12 bases between them. The germline CDR1 and CDR2 sequences are SNHLY and FYNNEI. The CDR3 DNA sequence: TGTGCCAGCAGTGTAGGGACAAGAAACAATGAGCAGTTCTTC. This sequence encodes CASSVGTRNNEQFF.

The rearrangement uses TRBV6-9 and TRBJ2-7, with 8 bases matching TRBD2. The CDR3 sequence is 15 residues long. The germline V gene has CDR1 MNHGY and CDR2 SVAAGI. Trimming at V came to 4 bases and at J to 3 bases, leaving 8 bases not matched to a gene. The CDR3 sequence is CASSFASGSGYEQYF. In DNA, the CDR3 is TGTGCCAGCAGTTTTGCCAGCGGGAGTGGCTACGAGCAGTACTTC.

This clonotype was recorded many times. The chain combines TRBV12-3 or TRBV12-4 with TRBJ2-3; tentative D call: TRBD2 (5 bases). The CDR3 runs 13 residues. V shed 3 bases and J shed 14 bases, with 18 bases lying between them. CDR3 in amino acids: CASSLKGQPAGYF. The CDR3 coding sequence is TGTGCCAGCAGTTTGAAGGGCCAGCCCGCGGGGTATTTT.

The table lists this clonotype with many counts. V is TRBV20-1 and J is TRBJ2-5, with D perhaps matching TRBD1 or TRBD2 (5 bases each). The CDR3 totals 13 residues. Germline CDR1 is DFQATT and CDR2 is SNEGSKA (reference sequence). Trimming left V 3 bases short and J 0 bases short, with 8 bases between. Here the CDR3 DNA reads TGCAGTGCTAGGGGACCGAACCAAGAGACCCAGTACTTC. It specifies CSARGPNQETQYF.

This clonotype was detected a few times. CDR3 residues: CASSWEAVPYTEAFF. The CDR3 DNA is TGTGCCAGCAGTTGGGAGGCGGTACCATACACTGAAGCTTTCTTT. This chain uses TRBV5-8 with TRBJ1-1, with D unclear. The germline V gene has CDR1 SGHTS and CDR2 YDEGEE. V was pared by 5 bases and J by 3 bases, with 17 bases between. This CDR3 comprises 15 residues.

This clonotype was recorded at least ten times. V gene TRBV18 combines with J gene TRBJ1-2; the D gene is possibly TRBD1 (5 bases). V was cut by 2 bases and J by 8 bases, with 15 bases left in between. The CDR3 is 14 amino acids. Germline CDR1 and CDR2: KGHSH and LQKENI. CDR3 bases: TGTGCCAGCTCACCAAGGGACGCAACCCGAGGCTACACCTTC. Translating it yields CASSPRDATRGYTF. The whole variable domain, remainder taken from reference TRBV18 and TRBJ1-2, is NAGVMQNPRHLVRRRGQEARLRCSPMKGHSHVYWYRQLPEEGLKFMVYLQKENIIDESGMPKERFSAEFPKEGPSILRIQQVVRGDSAAYFCASSPRDATRGYTFGSGTRLTVV.

This clonotype has just a few counts. The chain carries TRBV19 and TRBJ2-2; 9 bases align to TRBD1. With 6 bases clipped from V and 5 bases from J, the junction kept 4 bases outside the gene matches. CDR3 length: 14 amino acids. Germline lookup yields CDR1 LNHDA and CDR2 SQIVND (reference sequence). DNA of the CDR3: TGTGCCAGTAGACAGGGGGCCGGTACCGGGGAGCTGTTTTTT. Residues: CASRQGAGTGELFF.

CDR3 coding DNA: TGCAGTGCTAGAGAACCGACAGGGGTGAACACTGAAGCTTTCTTT. Amino acid sequence: CSAREPTGVNTEAFF. This chain connects TRBV20-1 to TRBJ1-1; 8 bases map to TRBD1. The CDR3 sequence is 15 residues long. V was clipped by 0 bases and J by 0 bases; unmatched bases: 3. Germline CDR1 is DFQATT and CDR2 is SNEGSKA (reference sequence).

This clonotype came up many times. J is TRBJ1-1 and V is TRBV2; maybe TRBD1 (5 bases). CDR1 is SNHLY and CDR2 is FYNNEI in the germline V gene. V was cut by 7 bases and J by 1 base, with 13 bases left in between. This CDR3 has 14 amino acids. CDR3 DNA: TGTGCCAGCACCTTAGGACAAACGAACACTGAAGCTTTCTTT. Amino acids: CASTLGQTNTEAFF.

This clonotype was counted at least ten times. The chain uses TRBV19 and TRBJ2-7; D gene uncertain. The CDR3 sequence is 15 residues long. Germline V lookup: CDR1 LNHDA, CDR2 SQIVND (reference sequence). The V and J ends lost 8 bases and 2 bases respectively, with 19 bases between them. CDR3 protein: CASGNSGRPPYEQYF. The DNA of the CDR3 is TGTGCCAGTGGAAATTCGGGCAGGCCTCCCTACGAGCAGTACTTC.

There are many counts of this clonotype. The chain carries TRBV20-1 and TRBJ2-5; D may be TRBD1 or TRBD2 (5 bases each). The CDR3 covers 13 residues. Between the trimmed V and J ends, which lost 3 bases and 5 bases, there was a span of 13 bases. Germline CDR1 is DFQATT and CDR2 is SNEGSKA (reference sequence). The CDR3 here is CSARGTAFETQYF. The DNA for the CDR3 is TGCAGTGCTAGGGGGACGGCGTTTGAGACCCAGTACTTC.

The sample holds many counts of this clonotype. The rearrangement joins TRBV29-1 to TRBJ2-7; D might be TRBD1 (5 bases). CDR1 is SQVTM and CDR2 is ANQGSEA in the germline V gene. Trimming shortened V by 1 base and J by 2 bases, and 15 bases separated the two germline ends. The CDR3 spans 15 residues. This CDR3 reads CSVEAETEEAYEQYF. CDR3 DNA sequence: TGCAGCGTTGAAGCTGAGACAGAAGAAGCCTACGAGCAGTACTTC.

The chain uses TRBV10-3 and TRBJ2-1; TRBD2 aligns across 9 bases. CDR3 size: 17 residues. The V and J ends lost 0 bases and 8 bases, in that order; junction bases with no gene match: 11. Germline V gene lookup returns CDR1 ENHRY and CDR2 SYGVKD. The CDR3 DNA sequence: TGTGCCATCAGTGAGTCCCTGAGGATCGCGGGGGGGGATGAGCAGTTCTTC. Translation: CAISESLRIAGGDEQFF.

This clonotype was observed at least ten times. This sequence joins TRBV24-1 and TRBJ2-3, with D possibly being TRBD1 (6 bases). Trimming removed 2 bases from V and 1 base from J, with 18 bases in between. This CDR3 contains 18 residues. Germline V lookup: CDR1 KGHDR, CDR2 SFDVKD. CDR3 sequence: CATSDSPSSQGRTDTQYF. The DNA of the CDR3 is TGTGCCACCAGTGATTCTCCCTCCTCACAGGGACGCACAGATACGCAGTATTTT.

This rearrangement joins TRBV11-2 to TRBJ1-4; TRBD1 matches at 9 bases. With V trimmed by 0 bases and J by 8 bases, 13 bases remained unmatched. This CDR3 has 18 amino acids. The V gene's germline CDR1 is SGHAT and CDR2 FQNNGV. For the CDR3, the DNA is TGTGCCAGCAGCTTAGATCTTGAGTTAAACAGGGGGCGGGAAAAACTGTTTTTT. It yields the protein CASSLDLELNRGREKLFF.

This clonotype was detected ten times or more. This chain connects TRBV5-1 to TRBJ1-1, with D perhaps TRBD1 (5 bases). The length of the CDR3 is 14 residues. V lost 3 bases and J 4 bases, leaving 13 bases between the germline ends. CDR1 is SGHRS, CDR2 YFSETQ, per germline. CDR3 DNA sequence: TGCGCCAGCAGCTCGGACGGTGGGGGCACTGAAGCTTTCTTT. Amino acid sequence: CASSSDGGGTEAFF.

The chain joins TRBV9 to TRBJ1-3; TRBD1 matches at 10 bases. CDR1 is SGDLS and CDR2 is YYNGEE in the germline V gene. The trim removed 3 bases at V and 3 bases at J, leaving 6 bases unmatched. The CDR3 sequence is 16 residues long. CDR3 residues: CASSGRTGGHGNTIYF. CDR3 sequence (DNA): TGTGCCAGCAGCGGCCGGACAGGGGGTCATGGAAACACCATATATTTT.